The 21 T cell receptor beta chains reported below all come from one sample, sequenced in a study of regulatory T cells in long-lasting Graves disease. The time point denotes: newly diagnosed GD, antithyroid drugs for less than 3 months. Generation of the TCR library employed RNA extracted from PBMCs. Through Arm-PCR of CDR3 regions and iRepertoire HTBI primers, TCR beta libraries were built. TCRdb fed the multiplex PCR reads into MiXCR, producing one record per CDR3 protein. Among 350,000 to 500,000 distinct CDR3 sequences listed, about a sixth were seen once. The data also belong to a second study, concerning T cells in Graves' hyperthyroidism and ophthalmopathy.

Sequences were derived from peripheral blood mononuclear cells (PBMCs), sampled at new diagnosis, from a patient treated with antithyroid drugs. The receptors shown here come from a woman aged 25 to 45 with Graves disease.

This clonotype was recorded many times. The junction departs from the called germline gene at one end, perhaps through a read error. The rearrangement uses TRBV5-1 and TRBJ2-1; D uncertain. Germline V gives CDR1 SGHRS, CDR2 YFSETQ. The CDR3 is 14 amino acids. CDR3 in amino acids: CASSLALLANEQFF. The CDR3 bases are TGTGCCAGCAGCTTAGCCCTATTGGCTAATGAGCAGTTCTTC.

This clonotype was seen only a few times. This rearrangement joins TRBV15 to TRBJ2-5, with D possibly TRBD1 on 6 matching bases. CDR1 and CDR2 from the germline V gene are LNHNV and YYDKDF (reference sequence). V was cut by 0 bases and J by 5 bases, with 13 bases left in between. This CDR3 is 15 amino acids long. The CDR3 DNA reads TGTGCCACCAGCAGAGATCGGTACAGGGTGGAGACCCAGTACTTC. This encodes CATSRDRYRVETQYF.

J is TRBJ2-3 and V is TRBV7-9, with TRBD1 identical over 9 bases. The germline V gene encodes CDR1 SEHNR and CDR2 FQNEAQ (reference sequence). The CDR3 is 15 residues long. The ends lost 5 bases at V and 3 bases at J; junction bases unmatched: 6. The CDR3, as DNA: TGTGCCAGCAGCGTAAGGGACAGGGAAACAGATACGCAGTATTTT. This codes for CASSVRDRETDTQYF.

J is TRBJ2-4 and V is TRBV28; TRBD2 matches 10 bases. Germline CDR1 is MDHEN and CDR2 is SYDVKM. The junction had 3 bases not matched to a gene; V was cut back by 3 bases and J by 1 base. The CDR3 is made up of 16 amino acids. The CDR3 loop reads CASSFFSGRAKNIQYF. The CDR3 nucleotides read TGTGCCAGCAGTTTTTTTAGCGGGAGGGCCAAAAACATTCAGTACTTC.

There are many counts of this clonotype. This chain connects TRBV28 to TRBJ2-7; D unresolved. This CDR3 has 10 residues. From germline, CDR1 is MDHEN and CDR2 SYDVKM. V dropped 5 bases and J dropped 2 bases, with 1 base sitting between them. CDR3 in amino acids: CASSTYEQYF. The CDR3 coding sequence is TGTGCCAGCAGTACCTACGAGCAGTACTTC.

The sample holds many counts of this clonotype. J is TRBJ1-1 and V is TRBV6-2 or TRBV6-3; tentatively, D is TRBD1 (6 bases). With 3 bases removed from V and 0 bases from J, the gap between germline ends came to 14 bases. The CDR3 sequence is 16 residues long. CDR1 is MNHEY, CDR2 SVGEGT, per germline. The CDR3 loop reads CASSYRQGKMNTEAFF. The DNA for the CDR3 is TGTGCCAGCAGTTATCGCCAGGGGAAAATGAACACTGAAGCTTTCTTT.

This clonotype was picked up many times. The V call is TRBV2, the J call TRBJ2-7; TRBD2 is a possible D gene (6 bases). CDR3 size: 14 residues. The germline V and J ends were trimmed by 0 bases and 4 bases, with 10 bases remaining between them. Germline CDR1 reads SNHLY; CDR2 reads FYNNEI. Written as DNA, the CDR3 is TGTGCCAGCAGTGAAGCTAGCGGAGATTACGAGCAGTACTTC. This sequence encodes CASSEASGDYEQYF. The full variable domain, in which reference TRBV2 and TRBJ2-7 provide the parts outside the CDR3, is EPEVTQTPSHQVTQMGQEVILRCVPISNHLYFYWYRQILGQKVEFLVSFYNNEISEKSEIFDDQFSVERPDGSNFTLKIRSTKLEDSAMYFCASSEASGDYEQYFGPGTRLTVT.

Many counts were recorded for this clonotype. The chain joins TRBV5-1 to TRBJ2-1; 8 bases are a match to TRBD2. There are 15 residues in the CDR3. Unmatched junction bases numbered 11, after V lost 7 bases and J lost 5 bases. From germline, CDR1 is SGHRS and CDR2 YFSETQ. As DNA, the CDR3 is TGCGCCAGCGCCTCGCCGGGACTAGGAAACAATGAGCAGTTCTTC. It is translated as CASASPGLGNNEQFF.

In this sample, this clonotype turned up many times. The chain is built from TRBV10-3 and TRBJ2-7, with D maybe TRBD1 (6 bases). CDR3 size: 12 residues. V was clipped by 6 bases and J by 0 bases, with 6 bases between them. Looked up from germline, CDR1 is ENHRY and CDR2 is SYGVKD. CDR3 residues: CAIRDSSYEQYF. CDR3 sequence (DNA): TGTGCCATCAGGGACAGCTCCTACGAGCAGTACTTC.

This chain links TRBV12-3 or TRBV12-4 with TRBJ2-2; D uncertain. V was pared by 6 bases and J by 4 bases, with 9 bases between. The CDR3 contains 13 residues. The CDR3 DNA reads TGTGCCAGCAGCTCGTATGGCACCGGGGAGCTGTTTTTT. Protein: CASSSYGTGELFF.

About this clonotype itself: Relative to the germline gene, one junction end is altered; a read error may explain this. The chain couples TRBV20-1 to TRBJ2-7; D is tentatively TRBD1 or TRBD2 (5 bases each). The CDR3 length is 12 residues. The germline V gene encodes CDR1 DFQATT and CDR2 SNEGSKA (reference sequence). This CDR3 is CRGEQDSCEQYF. DNA of the CDR3: TGCAGGGGGGAACAGGATTCCTGCGAGCAGTACTTC.

This clonotype occurred many times. The V call is TRBV11-2, the J call TRBJ2-6; the D gene is possibly TRBD1 (6 bases). Germline CDR1 and CDR2: SGHAT and FQNNGV. This CDR3 comprises 16 residues. The ends were cut back, 4 bases at V and 5 bases at J, with 15 bases in the middle. This CDR3 reads CASSSAPQGRANVLTF. In DNA, the CDR3 is TGTGCCAGCAGCTCCGCCCCACAGGGTAGGGCCAACGTCCTGACTTTC. Complete variable domain (other parts from reference TRBV11-2 and TRBJ2-6): EAGVAQSPRYKIIEKRQSVAFWCNPISGHATLYWYQQILGQGPKLLIQFQNNGVVDDSQLPKDRFSAERLKGVDSTLKIQPAKLEDSAVYLCASSSAPQGRANVLTFGAGSRLTVL.

The chain joins TRBV4-1 to TRBJ2-1, with 7 bases aligning to TRBD2. The V gene end was trimmed by 0 bases and the J gene end by 6 bases; junction bases not matched to a gene: 8. The CDR3 covers 16 residues. Looked up from germline, CDR1 is MGHRA and CDR2 is YSYEKL. Written as DNA, the CDR3 is TGCGCCAGCAGCCAAGATCGGGCGGGAGCTAGCAATGAGCAGTTCTTC. Its protein is CASSQDRAGASNEQFF.

This clonotype occurred many times. The V and J genes are TRBV7-8 and TRBJ1-1; unclear D gene. Per germline, CDR1 SGHVS and CDR2 FQNEAQ. The CDR3 covers 17 residues. V dropped 5 bases and J dropped 1 base, with 20 bases sitting between them. CDR3 sequence reads: CASSQKEVAYKNTEAFF. The CDR3 DNA follows: TGTGCCAGCAGCCAAAAAGAGGTGGCGTACAAGAACACTGAAGCTTTCTTT.

V gene TRBV7-9 combines with J gene TRBJ1-4; D uncertain. CDR1 and CDR2 (germline): SEHNR, FQNEAQ (reference sequence). The germline V and J ends were trimmed by 1 base and 4 bases, with 10 bases remaining between them. This CDR3 contains 15 residues. The CDR3 here is CASSLGGGINEKLFF. The CDR3 DNA reads as TGTGCCAGCAGCTTAGGTGGTGGGATTAATGAAAAACTGTTTTTT.

The V and J genes are TRBV7-9 and TRBJ2-7; 13 bases fit TRBD2. The trim removed 1 base at V and 10 bases at J, leaving 4 bases unmatched. CDR3 size: 14 residues. Looked up from germline, CDR1 is SEHNR and CDR2 is FQNEAQ (reference sequence). The CDR3 protein is CASSLGGTSGAQYF. Here the CDR3 DNA reads TGTGCCAGCAGCTTAGGTGGGACTAGCGGGGCTCAGTACTTC.

Only a few counts were recorded for this clonotype. The chain uses TRBV9 and TRBJ2-1; tentatively, D is TRBD2 (5 bases). This CDR3 region has 13 residues. V was cut by 3 bases and J by 10 bases, with 14 bases left in between. Germline assignment: CDR1 SGDLS and CDR2 YYNGEE. CDR3 amino acids: CASSAPLAREQFF. For the CDR3, the DNA is TGTGCCAGCAGCGCACCCCTAGCTCGGGAGCAGTTCTTC.

This clonotype occurred many times. The CDR3 DNA follows: TGTGCCAGCAGCCCTCGAACAGGGGCCGCCAATCAGCCCCAGCATTTT. It is translated as CASSPRTGAANQPQHF. This chain joins TRBV3-1 and TRBJ1-5; 7 nucleotides agree with TRBD1. CDR3 length: 16 amino acids. CDR1 LGHDT and CDR2 YNNKEL come from the germline V gene (reference sequence). Trimming at V came to 4 bases and at J to 3 bases, leaving 9 bases not matched to a gene.

This clonotype has a count of ten or more. The gene calls are TRBV18 and TRBJ2-1; no reliable D call. The CDR3 runs to 14 residues. Germline V lookup: CDR1 KGHSH, CDR2 LQKENI. Trimming removed 2 bases at V and 2 bases at J, with 7 bases between. The CDR3 bases are TGTGCCAGCTCACCAGGTATCCCCTACAATGAGCAGTTCTTC. Protein sequence: CASSPGIPYNEQFF. Full variable domain (missing parts from reference TRBV18 and TRBJ2-1): NAGVMQNPRHLVRRRGQEARLRCSPMKGHSHVYWYRQLPEEGLKFMVYLQKENIIDESGMPKERFSAEFPKEGPSILRIQQVVRGDSAAYFCASSPGIPYNEQFFGPGTRLTVL.

The rearrangement links TRBV11-3 to TRBJ2-5, with D perhaps TRBD1 or TRBD2 (5 bases each). Germline V gene data show CDR1 as SGHNT and CDR2 as YENEEA. This CDR3 region has 15 residues. Trimming took 1 base from V and 5 from J, leaving 14 bases between them. CDR3 protein: CASSLGGTPVETQYF. The CDR3 region has the DNA TGTGCCAGCAGCTTAGGGGGGACGCCCGTGGAGACCCAGTACTTC.

This clonotype was seen many times. This chain connects TRBV20-1 to TRBJ1-5, with a weak D call TRBD1 (6 bases). This CDR3 region has 16 residues. The germline CDR1 and CDR2 sequences are DFQATT and SNEGSKA (reference sequence). The ends were cut back, 5 bases at V and 0 bases at J, with 17 bases in the middle. CDR3 in DNA: TGCAGTGCTTCCCGAGGGGGAGGCCCTAGCAATCAGCCCCAGCATTTT. Translating gives CSASRGGGPSNQPQHF.